These 4 T cell receptor beta chains originate from one sample sequenced in a study of CD8 T cells in Susac syndrome. Random hexamers served to reverse transcribe roughly 0.5 to 1 ug RNA. TCRdb re-called the immunoSEQ multiplex PCR reads with MiXCR, one entry per CDR3 protein. Among 200,000 or so distinct CDR3 sequences listed, approximately 96% were seen once. Sequencing was carried out using CD4+ T cells from PBMCs. These receptor sequences come from a human donor with multiple sclerosis.

The chain joins TRBV7-9 to TRBJ1-5; the D gene is possibly TRBD1 (5 bases). This CDR3 comprises 13 residues. CDR1 and CDR2 (germline): SEHNR, FQNEAQ (reference sequence). Trimming cost V 4 bases and J 4 bases, with 8 bases left between them. In DNA, the CDR3 is TGTGCCAGCAGCTCTGGGGGAAATCAGCCCCAGCATTTT. It translates to CASSSGGNQPQHF.

The chain recombines TRBV20-1 with TRBJ1-6; D is possibly TRBD1 (5 bases). Trimming shortened V by 0 bases and J by 7 bases, and 10 bases separated the two germline ends. CDR3 length equals 14 residues. Per germline, CDR1 DFQATT and CDR2 SNEGSKA (reference sequence). CDR3 nucleotides: TGCAGTGCTAGAGAGGGGCGCGGGAATTCACCCCTCCACTTT. This gives the protein CSAREGRGNSPLHF.

This clonotype appeared once. The gene calls are TRBV9 and TRBJ1-1, with 10 positions matching TRBD1. There are 17 residues in the CDR3. Looked up from germline, CDR1 is SGDLS and CDR2 is YYNGEE. The junction had 10 bases not matched to a gene; V was cut back by 0 bases and J by 5 bases. Here the CDR3 reads CASSVVDRGLQGTEAFF. The CDR3 DNA reads as TGTGCCAGCAGCGTAGTCGACAGGGGGCTTCAGGGAACTGAAGCTTTCTTT.

The chain is built from TRBV9 and TRBJ2-5; 8 bases match TRBD2. V was clipped by 0 bases and J by 5 bases; unmatched bases: 3. The length of the CDR3 is 14 residues. Germline CDR1 SGDLS, CDR2 YYNGEE. The CDR3 is CASSVAGGLETQYF. The CDR3, as DNA: TGTGCCAGCAGCGTAGCGGGGGGGCTTGAGACCCAGTACTTC.